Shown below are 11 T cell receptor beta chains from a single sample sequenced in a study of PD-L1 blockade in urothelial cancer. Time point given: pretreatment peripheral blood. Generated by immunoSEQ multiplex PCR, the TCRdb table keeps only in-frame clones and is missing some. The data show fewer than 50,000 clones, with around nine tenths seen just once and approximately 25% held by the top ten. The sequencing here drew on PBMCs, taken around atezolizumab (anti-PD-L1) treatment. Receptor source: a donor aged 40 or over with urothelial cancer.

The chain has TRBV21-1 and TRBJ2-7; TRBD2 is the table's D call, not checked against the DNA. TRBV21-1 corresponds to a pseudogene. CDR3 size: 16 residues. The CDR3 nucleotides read TGTGCCAGCGGTCATTCCGGGGGGTCGCCTTCCTACGAGCAGTACTTC. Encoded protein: CASGHSGGSPSYEQYF.

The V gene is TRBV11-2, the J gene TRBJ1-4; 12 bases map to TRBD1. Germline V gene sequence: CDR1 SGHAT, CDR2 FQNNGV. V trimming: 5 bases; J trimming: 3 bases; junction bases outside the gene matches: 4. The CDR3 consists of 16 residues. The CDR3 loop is CASSRGQGAANEKLFF. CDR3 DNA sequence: TGTGCCAGCAGCCGGGGACAGGGGGCCGCTAATGAAAAACTGTTTTTT.

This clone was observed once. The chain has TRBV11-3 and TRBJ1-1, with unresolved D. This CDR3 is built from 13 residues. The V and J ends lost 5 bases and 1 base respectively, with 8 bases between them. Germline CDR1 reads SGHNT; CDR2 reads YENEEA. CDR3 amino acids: CASSKYRNTEAFF. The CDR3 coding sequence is TGTGCCAGCAGCAAATACAGGAACACTGAAGCTTTCTTT. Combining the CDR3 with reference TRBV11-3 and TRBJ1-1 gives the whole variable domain EAGVVQSPRYKIIEKKQPVAFWCNPISGHNTLYWYLQNLGQGPELLIRYENEEAVDDSQLPKDRFSAERLKGVDSTLKIQPAELGDSAVYLCASSKYRNTEAFFGQGTRLTVV.

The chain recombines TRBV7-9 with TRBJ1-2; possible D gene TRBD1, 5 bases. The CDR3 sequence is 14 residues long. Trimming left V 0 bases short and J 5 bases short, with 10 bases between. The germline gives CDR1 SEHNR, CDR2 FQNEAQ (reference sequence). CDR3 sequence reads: CASSLATGPYGYTF. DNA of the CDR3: TGTGCCAGCAGCTTAGCAACAGGCCCTTATGGCTACACCTTC.

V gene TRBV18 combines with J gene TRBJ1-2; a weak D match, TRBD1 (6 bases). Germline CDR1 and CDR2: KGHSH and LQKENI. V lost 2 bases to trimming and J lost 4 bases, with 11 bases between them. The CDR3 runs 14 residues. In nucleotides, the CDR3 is TGTGCCAGCTCACCAGACAGGAACTCCTATGGCTACACCTTC. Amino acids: CASSPDRNSYGYTF. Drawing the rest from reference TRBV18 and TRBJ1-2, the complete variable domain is NAGVMQNPRHLVRRRGQEARLRCSPMKGHSHVYWYRQLPEEGLKFMVYLQKENIIDESGMPKERFSAEFPKEGPSILRIQQVVRGDSAAYFCASSPDRNSYGYTFGSGTRLTVV.

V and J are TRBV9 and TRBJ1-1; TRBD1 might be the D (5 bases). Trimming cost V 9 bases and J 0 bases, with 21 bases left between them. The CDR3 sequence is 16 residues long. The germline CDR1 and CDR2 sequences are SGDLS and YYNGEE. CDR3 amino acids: CATQSWVAGVNTEAFF. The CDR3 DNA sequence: TGTGCCACCCAATCCTGGGTTGCGGGGGTGAACACTGAAGCTTTCTTT.

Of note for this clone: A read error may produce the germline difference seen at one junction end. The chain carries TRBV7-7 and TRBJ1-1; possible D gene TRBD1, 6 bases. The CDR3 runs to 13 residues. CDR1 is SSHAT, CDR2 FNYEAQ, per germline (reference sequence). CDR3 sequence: CASSRDMASEAFF. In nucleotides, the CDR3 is TGTGCTAGCAGCCGGGACATGGCGTCTGAAGCTTTCTTT.

The CDR3 sequence is CASSYAGELFF. In DNA, the CDR3 is TGTGCCAGCAGTTATGCCGGGGAGCTGTTTTTT. This rearrangement joins TRBV2 to TRBJ2-2; D not resolved. The CDR3 loop spans 11 amino acids. V was pared by 5 bases and J by 6 bases, with 4 bases between. The germline CDR1 and CDR2 sequences are SNHLY and FYNNEI.

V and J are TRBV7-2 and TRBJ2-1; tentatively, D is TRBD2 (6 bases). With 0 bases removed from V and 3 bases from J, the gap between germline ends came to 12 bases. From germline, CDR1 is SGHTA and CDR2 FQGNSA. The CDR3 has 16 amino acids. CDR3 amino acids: CASSLAWQGGYNEQFF. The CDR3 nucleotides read TGTGCCAGCAGCTTAGCTTGGCAGGGAGGCTACAATGAGCAGTTCTTC.

The CDR3 is CASSQDRNRANTGELFF. The CDR3 region has the DNA TGCGCCAGCAGCCAAGATAGGAACAGGGCGAACACCGGGGAGCTGTTTTTT. The rearrangement links TRBV4-1 to TRBJ2-2; D is perhaps TRBD1 (6 bases). The V end lost 0 bases, the J end lost 0 bases, and 11 bases lay between the germline ends. The CDR3 extends over 17 amino acids. Germline V CDR1 and CDR2: MGHRA, YSYEKL.

In DNA, the CDR3 is TGTGCCAGCAGTGGGACCGCCACCACCGCCGACAGGCTTGGCTACACCTTC. Translating gives CASSGTATTADRLGYTF. The chain joins TRBV14 to TRBJ1-2; D is perhaps TRBD1 (6 bases). The CDR3 extends over 17 amino acids. V was shortened by 6 bases and J by 7 bases, with 27 bases between the two germline ends. CDR1 and CDR2 (germline): SGHDN, FVKESK.